This T cell receptor (beta chain) was retrieved from a study of blood T cell repertoires in COVID-19. For the study at large: The samples span acute and convalescent COVID-19 from the United States, Italy and Spain. From T cells, B-cell-depleted T cells, or PBMCs came the material, which was cDNA or gDNA.

Source study methods: Reference gene primer amplification gave nucleated cell count estimates. TCRdb's copy holds only in-frame clones and misses some; the assay was immunoSEQ multiplex PCR. The D gene and trimming were derived from the DNA, and the V and J assignments and clone size from that table. Of approximately 260,000 clones listed, approximately 79% are singletons. Sequencing was performed on peripheral blood. The receptor was derived from a woman aged 35 to 49 with active or convalescent COVID-19.

The CDR3 DNA reads as TGCGCCAGCAGCCCGCTTCCCGGACAGCCAGGAAACACCATATATTTT. Its translation is CASSPLPGQPGNTIYF. The rearrangement joins TRBV5-1 to TRBJ1-3; TRBD1 is a possible D gene (6 bases). CDR1 and CDR2 from the germline V gene are SGHRS and YFSETQ. The CDR3 extends over 16 amino acids. Between the trimmed V and J ends, which lost 4 bases and 4 bases, there was a span of 18 bases.